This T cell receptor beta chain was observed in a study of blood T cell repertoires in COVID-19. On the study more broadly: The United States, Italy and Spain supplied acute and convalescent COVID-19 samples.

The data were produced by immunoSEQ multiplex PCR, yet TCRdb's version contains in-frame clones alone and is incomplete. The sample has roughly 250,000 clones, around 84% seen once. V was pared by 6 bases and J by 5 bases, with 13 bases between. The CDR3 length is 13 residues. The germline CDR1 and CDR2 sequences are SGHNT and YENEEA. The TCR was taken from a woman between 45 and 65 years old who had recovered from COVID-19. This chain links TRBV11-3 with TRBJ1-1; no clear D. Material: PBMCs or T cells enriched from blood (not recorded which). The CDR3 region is CASSSTTGTEAFF. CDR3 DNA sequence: TGTGCCAGCAGTTCCACCACGGGGACTGAAGCTTTCTTT.